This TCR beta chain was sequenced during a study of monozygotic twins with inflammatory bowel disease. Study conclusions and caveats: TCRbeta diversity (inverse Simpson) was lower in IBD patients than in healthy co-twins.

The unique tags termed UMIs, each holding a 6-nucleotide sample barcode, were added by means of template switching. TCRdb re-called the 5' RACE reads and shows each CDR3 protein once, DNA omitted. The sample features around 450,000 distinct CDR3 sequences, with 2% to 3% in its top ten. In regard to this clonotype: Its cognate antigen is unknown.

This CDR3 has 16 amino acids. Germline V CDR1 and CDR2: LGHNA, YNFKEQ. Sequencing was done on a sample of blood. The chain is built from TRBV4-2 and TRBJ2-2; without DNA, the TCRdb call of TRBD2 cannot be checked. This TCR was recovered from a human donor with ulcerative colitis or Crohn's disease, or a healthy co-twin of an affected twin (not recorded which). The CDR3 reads CASSQDFLLNTGGLFF.